Each of the 17 T cell receptor beta chains below was sequenced from the same sample in a study of Tregs in tolerant kidney transplant recipients. Mixed chimerism was transient after nonmyeloablative marrow transplants from related graft donors. Using immunoSEQ multiplex PCR, the repertoire was profiled, and TCRdb retains in-frame clones only, with some absent. The data contain 95,000 or so clones, approximately 93% of them singletons. The sequences come from CD4+ T cells from blood (PBMCs), collected 12 months after the transplant. The receptors were gathered from a human patient who received a combined kidney and bone marrow transplant. Some T cells may have originated in the graft donor.

The rearrangement joins TRBV10-3 to TRBJ1-5, with 7 bases that match TRBD1. With V trimmed by 2 bases and J by 4 bases, 2 bases remained unmatched. The germline V gene has CDR1 ENHRY and CDR2 SYGVKD. This CDR3 has 14 residues. CDR3 DNA sequence: TGTGCCATCAGTGAGGACAGGGATAATCAGCCCCAGCATTTT. Its protein is CAISEDRDNQPQHF.

The rearrangement uses TRBV27 and TRBJ1-2, with TRBD1 matching over 8 bases. The length of the CDR3 is 16 residues. V shed 6 bases, J shed 6 bases, and the junction held 15 bases outside the gene matches. CDR1 and CDR2 from the germline V gene are MNHEY and SMNVEV (reference sequence). CDR3 loop: CASRRILRTGNDGYTF. The CDR3 bases are TGTGCCAGCAGAAGAATCCTACGGACAGGGAATGATGGCTACACCTTC.

This clone was counted a single time. V usage is TRBV7-2 and J usage is TRBJ2-1; 9 bases align to TRBD1. The V segment lost 5 bases and the J segment 4 bases; nucleotides outside the gene matches: 12. CDR1 and CDR2 from the germline V gene are SGHTA and FQGNSA. The CDR3 consists of 17 residues. The CDR3: CASSKDNRGLGYNEQFF. CDR3 DNA: TGTGCCAGCAGCAAAGATAACAGGGGGCTAGGATACAATGAGCAGTTCTTC.

This clone showed up just once. J is TRBJ2-1 and V is TRBV30; D may be TRBD2 (5 bases). Germline CDR1 GTSNPN, CDR2 SVGIG (reference sequence). V was pared by 0 bases and J by 7 bases, with 10 bases between. CDR3 length: 13 amino acids. The CDR3 region is CAWSVQLVNEQFF. CDR3 sequence (DNA): TGTGCCTGGAGTGTACAACTAGTAAATGAGCAGTTCTTC.

The chain uses TRBV7-2 and TRBJ2-3, with 8 bases fitting TRBD2. CDR1 and CDR2 (germline): SGHTA, FQGNSA. The length of the CDR3 is 16 residues. V dropped 4 bases and J dropped 3; count of bases not matched to a gene: 9. CDR3 nucleotide sequence: TGTGCCAGCAGCTCTGAATTGACTAGCGAGACAGATACGCAGTATTTT. This sequence encodes CASSSELTSETDTQYF. Complete variable domain (other parts from reference TRBV7-2 and TRBJ2-3): GAGVSQSPSNKVTEKGKDVELRCDPISGHTALYWYRQSLGQGLEFLIYFQGNSAPDKSGLPSDRFSAERTGGSVSTLTIQRTQQEDSAVYLCASSSELTSETDTQYFGPGTRLTVL.

The chain uses TRBV7-2 and TRBJ1-6; 7 bases are shared with TRBD1. The CDR3 runs 13 residues. From germline, CDR1 is SGHTA and CDR2 FQGNSA. The junction had 8 bases not matched to a gene; V was cut back by 6 bases and J by 12 bases. CDR3 in DNA: TGTGCCAGCAGATGGACAGGATTCCAACCCCTCCACTTT. As protein: CASRWTGFQPLHF.

This chain joins TRBV9 and TRBJ2-5; a possible D gene is TRBD1 (5 bases). V gave up 0 bases and J gave up 2 bases, with 8 bases separating them. Looked up from germline, CDR1 is SGDLS and CDR2 is YYNGEE. CDR3 length: 14 amino acids. CDR3 loop: CASSVGPGQETQYF. The CDR3 DNA reads TGTGCCAGCAGCGTAGGTCCAGGGCAAGAGACCCAGTACTTC.

DNA of the CDR3: TGTGCCACCGGGACAGGGGGGATCGATGGCTACACCTTC. This translates into CATGTGGIDGYTF. The genes are TRBV19 and TRBJ1-2; 11 nucleotides line up with TRBD1. Looked up from germline, CDR1 is LNHDA and CDR2 is SQIVND (reference sequence). The CDR3 contains 13 residues. With 10 bases clipped from V and 6 bases from J, the junction kept 7 bases outside the gene matches.

The V call is TRBV28, the J call TRBJ2-1; TRBD2 is a possible D gene (5 bases). CDR3 length equals 15 residues. Trimming took 8 bases from V and 2 from J, leaving 16 bases between them. Germline assignment: CDR1 MDHEN and CDR2 SYDVKM. The CDR3 sequence: CASVRGTQTYNEQFF. The DNA of the CDR3 is TGTGCCAGCGTTCGGGGTACACAAACCTACAATGAGCAGTTCTTC.

This clone was found once. This chain uses TRBV5-1 with TRBJ2-1; D possibly corresponds to TRBD1 (5 bases). In germline, CDR1 is SGHRS, CDR2 YFSETQ. V was trimmed by 3 bases and J by 5 bases, leaving 15 bases between them. The CDR3 totals 15 residues. CDR3 nucleotides: TGCGCCAGCAGCTCTCTTGGGGCCACGAACAATGAGCAGTTCTTC. Translating gives CASSSLGATNNEQFF.

The chain uses TRBV7-2 and TRBJ2-2; TRBD2 might be the D (6 bases). The germline V gene has CDR1 SGHTA and CDR2 FQGNSA. The CDR3 is 15 residues long. Trimming pared 5 bases from V and 6 bases from J, leaving 16 bases between. CDR3 amino acids: CASSLLGGIPGELFF. CDR3 coding DNA: TGTGCCAGCAGCCTATTGGGGGGAATACCCGGGGAGCTGTTTTTT.

This rearrangement joins TRBV20-1 to TRBJ2-3, with TRBD2 as a possible D gene (5 bases). The CDR3 is 11 amino acids. Germline CDR1 DFQATT, CDR2 SNEGSKA (reference sequence). V was pared by 3 bases and J by 11 bases, with 12 bases between. The CDR3 DNA reads as TGCAGTGCTAGCTTGTTAGGACTGCAGTATTTT. Translated, it gives CSASLLGLQYF.

This clone was seen a handful of times. The chain has TRBV10-3 and TRBJ1-3; D may be TRBD1 (6 bases). V was pared by 2 bases and J by 0 bases, with 11 bases between. The germline gives CDR1 ENHRY, CDR2 SYGVKD. This CDR3 is built from 16 residues. CDR3 residues: CAISEGTGSSGNTIYF. The CDR3 DNA is TGTGCCATCAGTGAGGGCACAGGGAGCTCTGGAAACACCATATATTTT.

In this sample, this clone turned up once. The CDR3 DNA reads TGCAGCCAGGGATGGGGAGGTTTGGAGTACTTC. This codes for CSQGWGGLEYF. The rearrangement uses TRBV29-1 and TRBJ2-5; a weak D match, TRBD2 (6 bases). Germline CDR1 is SQVTM and CDR2 is ANQGSEA. Trimming took off 8 bases at V and 12 bases at J, with 19 bases between the two ends. This CDR3 has 11 amino acids.

The rearrangement joins TRBV6-1 to TRBJ2-5, with TRBD2 as a possible D gene (6 bases). CDR1 is MNHNS and CDR2 is SASEGT in the germline V gene. This CDR3 is built from 15 residues. V lost 6 bases, J lost 4 bases, and 18 bases lay in between. In nucleotides, the CDR3 is TGTGCCAGCAGAATAACTAGGGAGGTAGGAGAGACCCAGTACTTC. This sequence encodes CASRITREVGETQYF.

V is TRBV5-1 and J is TRBJ1-2, with 7 bases matching TRBD1. CDR1 is SGHRS, CDR2 YFSETQ, per germline. The CDR3 is made up of 14 amino acids. J lost 8 bases, V lost 3 bases, and 10 bases had no gene match. CDR3 DNA sequence: TGCGCCAGCAGCTCGTTACAGGGGAGTTACGGCTACACCTTC. Protein product: CASSSLQGSYGYTF.

The gene calls are TRBV7-9 and TRBJ2-7; TRBD1 aligns across 9 bases. V was clipped by 5 bases and J by 3 bases; unmatched bases: 11. CDR1 and CDR2 (germline): SEHNR, FQNEAQ (reference sequence). The CDR3 runs to 16 residues. This CDR3 reads CASSTLATGGDYEQYF. CDR3 DNA sequence: TGTGCCAGCAGCACCCTCGCGACAGGGGGAGACTACGAGCAGTACTTC.